The 16 T cell receptor beta chains listed next were all sequenced from one sample in a study of vaccination effects on CD4 cells after COVID-19. Generated by immunoSEQ multiplex PCR, the TCRdb table keeps only in-frame clones and is missing some. The repertoire consists of under 25,000 clones, with roughly 69% occurring once and the leading ten covering around 35%. With the ViraFEST assay, the study expanded antigen-specific CD4+ T cells using viral peptide pools, then sequenced them. The culture ran for 9 to 11 days, and then CD4+ T cells were isolated. The person had PCR-confirmed SARS-CoV-2 infection between March and December 2020. Their target antigens are unknown. Material: CD4+ T cells from PBMCs cultured with a peptide pool, obtained before COVID-19 vaccination. Receptor source: a human donor who had a prior SARS-CoV-2 infection.

V gene TRBV5-4 combines with J gene TRBJ2-3, with TRBD1 as a possible D gene (6 bases). The length of the CDR3 is 16 residues. V lost 4 bases to trimming and J lost 2 bases, with 17 bases between them. CDR1 is SGHNT, CDR2 YYREEE, per germline (reference sequence). The CDR3 region is CASSPVRTAHTDTQYF. In DNA, the CDR3 is TGTGCCAGCAGCCCTGTCCGGACAGCGCACACAGATACGCAGTATTTT. The full variable domain, with the rest looked up from reference TRBV5-4 and TRBJ2-3, is ETGVTQSPTHLIKTRGQQVTLRCSSQSGHNTVSWYQQALGQGPQFIFQYYREEENGRGNFPPRFSGLQFPNYSSELNVNALELDDSALYLCASSPVRTAHTDTQYFGPGTRLTVL.

This clone showed up just a few times. This chain joins TRBV14 and TRBJ1-1; no reliable D call. The CDR3 consists of 12 residues. The V end lost 4 bases, the J end lost 0 bases, and 3 bases lay between the germline ends. The germline gives CDR1 SGHDN, CDR2 FVKESK. CDR3 DNA sequence: TGTGCCAGCAGCCCCCTGAACACTGAAGCTTTCTTT. This sequence encodes CASSPLNTEAFF.

V usage is TRBV10-1 and J usage is TRBJ2-7; a possible D gene is TRBD1 (5 bases). From germline, CDR1 is WNHNN and CDR2 SYGVQD (reference sequence). V lost 8 bases, J lost 0 bases, and 17 bases lay in between. CDR3 length: 15 amino acids. The CDR3 sequence is CASPATESFSYEQYF. The CDR3 DNA follows: TGCGCCAGCCCTGCGACAGAGTCTTTCTCCTACGAGCAGTACTTC.

The CDR3 DNA is TGTGCCAGCAGCCAAGTGGGCGGGGCGGGAGTAGATGGCTACACCTTC. Residues: CASSQVGGAGVDGYTF. The chain joins TRBV3-1 (or the pseudogene TRBV3-2) to TRBJ1-2; a possible D gene is TRBD1 (5 bases). CDR1 is LGHDT, CDR2 YNNKEL, per germline (reference sequence). This CDR3 has 16 residues. V lost 1 base to trimming and J lost 6 bases, with 18 bases between them.

The chain joins TRBV19 to TRBJ2-1; 9 bases are a match to TRBD2. Germline V gene lookup returns CDR1 LNHDA and CDR2 SQIVND (reference sequence). With 5 bases clipped from V and 4 bases from J, the junction kept 12 bases outside the gene matches. CDR3 size: 17 residues. The DNA for the CDR3 is TGTGCCAGTAGTGGACCACGACTAGCGGATGATTACAATGAGCAGTTCTTC. As protein: CASSGPRLADDYNEQFF. Together with reference TRBV19 and TRBJ2-1, the CDR3 gives the full variable domain: DGGITQSPKYLFRKEGQNVTLSCEQNLNHDAMYWYRQDPGQGLRLIYYSQIVNDFQKGDIAEGYSVSREKKESFPLTVTSAQKNPTAFYLCASSGPRLADDYNEQFFGPGTRLTVL.

V gene TRBV12-3 or TRBV12-4 combines with J gene TRBJ1-1, with D hard to call. Trimming cost V 2 bases and J 7 bases, with 5 bases left between them. CDR3 size: 11 residues. CDR3 nucleotide sequence: TGTGCCAGCAGTTTATCGGGTGAAGCTTTCTTT. This sequence encodes CASSLSGEAFF.

This clone was counted between two and nine times. J is TRBJ2-2 and V is TRBV7-8, with 10 positions matching TRBD2. Germline-derived CDR1 and CDR2 are SGHVS and FQNEAQ. The length of the CDR3 is 16 residues. With 1 base clipped from V and 2 bases from J, the junction kept 1 base outside the gene matches. The CDR3 protein is CASSLVLAGNTGELFF. The DNA of the CDR3 is TGTGCCAGCAGCTTAGTACTAGCGGGAAACACCGGGGAGCTGTTTTTT.

The CDR3 loop reads CASCRANTIYF. The CDR3 DNA reads as TGTGCCAGTTGCCGTGCGAACACCATATATTTT. The chain uses TRBV19 and TRBJ1-3; D is unclear. V was shortened by 8 bases and J by 7 bases, with 9 bases between the two germline ends. The CDR3 runs to 11 residues. Germline CDR1 and CDR2: LNHDA and SQIVND (reference sequence).

The gene calls are TRBV21-1 and TRBJ2-1; TRBD1, as called in the table, went unchecked against the DNA. TRBV21-1 is flagged as a pseudogene. CDR3 length: 14 residues. CDR3 DNA: TGTGCCAGCAGGGACAGTTACTCCTACAATGAGCAGTTCTTC. Translating it yields CASRDSYSYNEQFF.

The chain combines TRBV5-8 with TRBJ1-2; a weak D match, TRBD1 (5 bases). Germline V gene lookup returns CDR1 SGHTS and CDR2 YDEGEE. There are 13 residues in the CDR3. Trimming stripped 2 bases from V and 12 bases from J, with 17 bases between. The CDR3 DNA is TGTGCCAGCAGCTTACTCAGGCTTGTGGGGGACACCTTC. Protein: CASSLLRLVGDTF.

The chain links TRBV7-2 to TRBJ2-5; TRBD2 matches 7 bases. This CDR3 has 14 residues. Germline CDR1 reads SGHTA; CDR2 reads FQGNSA. V was clipped by 4 bases and J by 4 bases; unmatched bases: 6. CDR3 residues: CASSSWTRRETQYF. The CDR3 bases are TGTGCCAGCAGCTCCTGGACTAGGAGAGAGACCCAGTACTTC.

The chain uses TRBV9 and TRBJ1-6; D possibly corresponds to TRBD1 (5 bases). Germline CDR1 and CDR2: SGDLS and YYNGEE. The CDR3 totals 14 residues. The V end lost 0 bases, the J end lost 4 bases, and 5 bases lay between the germline ends. The CDR3 here is CASSVGQYNSPLHF. For the CDR3, the DNA is TGTGCCAGCAGCGTAGGACAGTATAATTCACCCCTCCACTTT. Full variable domain (outside the CDR3, taken from reference TRBV9 and TRBJ1-6): DSGVTQTPKHLITATGQRVTLRCSPRSGDLSVYWYQQSLDQGLQFLIQYYNGEERAKGNILERFSAQQFPDLHSELNLSSLELGDSALYFCASSVGQYNSPLHFGNGTRLTVT.

The rearrangement links TRBV19 to TRBJ1-2; D might be TRBD1 (6 bases). The CDR3 spans 17 residues. Looked up from germline, CDR1 is LNHDA and CDR2 is SQIVND (reference sequence). Trimming pared 5 bases from V and 0 bases from J, leaving 19 bases between. CDR3 in DNA: TGTGCCAGTAGTGAACAGGGTGGATGGGGTGCTAACTATGGCTACACCTTC. Translated, it gives CASSEQGGWGANYGYTF.

V gene TRBV15 combines with J gene TRBJ2-3, with D perhaps given as TRBD1 or TRBD2 (8 bases each). Looked up from germline, CDR1 is LNHNV and CDR2 is YYDKDF (reference sequence). This CDR3 spans 15 amino acids. Trimming took 6 bases from V and 2 from J, leaving 15 bases between them. The CDR3 DNA reads TGTGCCACCAGAGCGGGGGACAGGTACACAGATACGCAGTATTTT. Residues: CATRAGDRYTDTQYF.

The chain links TRBV5-1 to TRBJ2-2, with TRBD1 as a possible D gene (6 bases). V lost 5 bases, J lost 6 bases, and 17 bases lay in between. Germline V CDR1 and CDR2: SGHRS, YFSETQ. This CDR3 is 15 amino acids long. The CDR3 loop is CASSQQGRGSGELFF. The CDR3 coding sequence is TGCGCCAGCAGTCAACAGGGAAGGGGATCCGGGGAGCTGTTTTTT.

There are a few counts of this clone. This sequence joins TRBV2 and TRBJ1-2, with D possibly being TRBD1 (5 bases). V was shortened by 0 bases and J by 8 bases, with 10 bases between the two germline ends. CDR1 is SNHLY and CDR2 is FYNNEI in the germline V gene. CDR3 length: 13 amino acids. CDR3 in amino acids: CASSEAQGSGYTF. The CDR3, as DNA: TGTGCCAGCAGTGAAGCGCAGGGTTCAGGCTACACCTTC.